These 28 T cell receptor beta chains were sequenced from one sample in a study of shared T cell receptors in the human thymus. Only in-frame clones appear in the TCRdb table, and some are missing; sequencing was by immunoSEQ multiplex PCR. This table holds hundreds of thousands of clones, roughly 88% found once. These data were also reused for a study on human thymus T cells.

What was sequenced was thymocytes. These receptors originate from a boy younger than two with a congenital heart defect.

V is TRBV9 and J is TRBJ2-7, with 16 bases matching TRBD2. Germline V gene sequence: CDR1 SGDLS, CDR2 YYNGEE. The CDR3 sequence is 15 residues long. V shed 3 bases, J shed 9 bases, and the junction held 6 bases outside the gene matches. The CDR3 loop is CASSASGLAGGGQYF. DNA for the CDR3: TGTGCCAGCAGCGCCTCGGGACTAGCGGGAGGGGGGCAGTACTTC. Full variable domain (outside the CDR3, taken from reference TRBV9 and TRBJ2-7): DSGVTQTPKHLITATGQRVTLRCSPRSGDLSVYWYQQSLDQGLQFLIQYYNGEERAKGNILERFSAQQFPDLHSELNLSSLELGDSALYFCASSASGLAGGGQYFGPGTRLTVT.

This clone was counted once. CDR3 coding DNA: TGTGCCAGCAGGGACAGGGTGGAGGGGACTGAAGCTTTCTTT. Residues: CASRDRVEGTEAFF. V is TRBV5-6 and J is TRBJ1-1, with 8 bases identical to TRBD1. The CDR3 is 14 residues long. The germline CDR1 and CDR2 sequences are SGHDT and YYEEEE. Unmatched junction bases numbered 8, after V lost 5 bases and J lost 5 bases. The variable domain in full, completed from reference TRBV5-6 and TRBJ1-1, reads DAGVTQSPTHLIKTRGQQVTLRCSPKSGHDTVSWYQQALGQGPQFIFQYYEEEERQRGNFPDRFSGHQFPNYSSELNVNALLLGDSALYLCASRDRVEGTEAFFGQGTRLTVV.

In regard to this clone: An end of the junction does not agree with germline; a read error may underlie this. The CDR3 region has the DNA TGTGCCAGCAGCCAAGGAAGGGGGACAGGGGGATTAGACTCTCTAGCCCACTTC. Amino acid sequence: CASSQGRGTGGLDSLAHF. This sequence joins TRBV14 and TRBJ2-7, with 11 bases that match TRBD1. The length of the CDR3 is 18 residues. Per the germline V gene, CDR1 is SGHDN and CDR2 is FVKESK. Full variable domain (rest looked up from reference TRBV14 and TRBJ2-7): EAGVTQFPSHSVIEKGQTVTLRCDPISGHDNLYWYRRVMGKEIKFLLHFVKESKQDESGMPNNRFLAERTGGTYSTLKVQPAELEDSGVYFCASSQGRGTGGLDSLAHFGPGTRLTVT.

This CDR3 reads CASSIPSGRLVEGSYNEQFF. The CDR3 coding sequence is TGTGCCAGTAGTATCCCCAGCGGGAGGTTGGTGGAGGGATCCTACAATGAGCAGTTCTTC. V gene TRBV19 combines with J gene TRBJ2-1; 9 nucleotides line up with TRBD2. The germline CDR1 and CDR2 sequences are LNHDA and SQIVND (reference sequence). V gave up 3 bases and J gave up 1 base; unmatched junction bases: 16. The CDR3 covers 20 residues.

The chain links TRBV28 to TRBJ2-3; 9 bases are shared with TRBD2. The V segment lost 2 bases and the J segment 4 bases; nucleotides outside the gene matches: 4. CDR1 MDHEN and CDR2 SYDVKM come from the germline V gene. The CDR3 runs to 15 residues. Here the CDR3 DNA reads TGTGCCAGCAGTTTACCGGCGGGAGGGCCAGATACGCAGTATTTT. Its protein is CASSLPAGGPDTQYF.

CDR3 nucleotide sequence: TGTGCCAGTAGTATGGGACTAGCGGTAGCCAAAAACATTCAGTACTTC. This sequence encodes CASSMGLAVAKNIQYF. This chain uses TRBV19 with TRBJ2-4; 11 nucleotides align to TRBD2. CDR1 and CDR2 (germline): LNHDA, SQIVND (reference sequence). The length of the CDR3 is 16 residues. The V gene end was trimmed by 3 bases and the J gene end by 0 bases; junction bases not matched to a gene: 1.

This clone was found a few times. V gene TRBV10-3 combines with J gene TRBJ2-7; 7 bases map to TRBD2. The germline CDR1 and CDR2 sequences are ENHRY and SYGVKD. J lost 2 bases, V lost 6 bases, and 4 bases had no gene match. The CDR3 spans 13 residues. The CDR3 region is CAISPGLTYEQYF. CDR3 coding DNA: TGTGCCATCAGCCCGGGACTAACCTACGAGCAGTACTTC.

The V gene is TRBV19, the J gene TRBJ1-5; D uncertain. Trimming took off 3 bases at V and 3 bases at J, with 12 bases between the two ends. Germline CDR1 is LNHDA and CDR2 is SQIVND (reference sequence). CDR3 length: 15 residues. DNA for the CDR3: TGTGCCAGTAGTATTTACGGTTCTACCAATCAGCCCCAGCATTTT. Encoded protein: CASSIYGSTNQPQHF.

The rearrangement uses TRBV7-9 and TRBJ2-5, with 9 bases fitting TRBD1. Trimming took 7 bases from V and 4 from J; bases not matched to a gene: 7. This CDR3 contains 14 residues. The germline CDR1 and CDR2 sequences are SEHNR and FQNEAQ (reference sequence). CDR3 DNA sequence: TGTGCCAGCATTCCCCGGGGACAGGGAGAGACCCAGTACTTC. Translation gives CASIPRGQGETQYF.

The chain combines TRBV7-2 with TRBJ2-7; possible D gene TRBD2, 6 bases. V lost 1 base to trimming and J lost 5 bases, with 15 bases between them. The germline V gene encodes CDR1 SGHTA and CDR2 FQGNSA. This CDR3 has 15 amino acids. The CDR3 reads CASSLVWEDPNEQYF. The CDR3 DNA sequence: TGTGCCAGCAGCTTAGTATGGGAGGACCCTAACGAGCAGTACTTC.

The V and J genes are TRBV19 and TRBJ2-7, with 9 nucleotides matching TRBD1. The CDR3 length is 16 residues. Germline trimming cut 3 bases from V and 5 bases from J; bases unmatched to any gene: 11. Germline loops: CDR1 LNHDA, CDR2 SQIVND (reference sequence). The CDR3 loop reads CASSILRDRAQNEQYF. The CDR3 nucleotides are TGTGCCAGTAGTATCCTCCGGGACAGGGCTCAAAACGAGCAGTACTTC.

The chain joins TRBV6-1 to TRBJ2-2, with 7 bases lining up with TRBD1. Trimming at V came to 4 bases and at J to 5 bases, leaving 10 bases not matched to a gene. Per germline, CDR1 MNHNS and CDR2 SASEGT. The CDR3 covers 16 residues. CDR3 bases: TGTGCCAGCAGTGCGAAGGACAGGACCTTAACCGGGGAGCTGTTTTTT. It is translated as CASSAKDRTLTGELFF.

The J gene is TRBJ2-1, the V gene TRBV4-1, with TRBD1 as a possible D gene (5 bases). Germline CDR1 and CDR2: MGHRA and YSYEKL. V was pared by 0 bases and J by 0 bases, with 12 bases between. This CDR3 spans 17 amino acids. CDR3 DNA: TGCGCCAGCAGCCAAGATTGGGGCGGAGTCTCCTACAATGAGCAGTTCTTC. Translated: CASSQDWGGVSYNEQFF.

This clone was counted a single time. The CDR3 spells CASSPTSGGGETQYF. The CDR3 coding sequence is TGTGCCAGCAGCCCTACTAGCGGTGGAGGGGAGACCCAGTACTTC. The rearrangement joins TRBV14 to TRBJ2-5; 8 bases fit TRBD2. Unmatched junction bases numbered 9, after V lost 4 bases and J lost 5 bases. There are 15 residues in the CDR3. CDR1 is SGHDN, CDR2 FVKESK, per germline.

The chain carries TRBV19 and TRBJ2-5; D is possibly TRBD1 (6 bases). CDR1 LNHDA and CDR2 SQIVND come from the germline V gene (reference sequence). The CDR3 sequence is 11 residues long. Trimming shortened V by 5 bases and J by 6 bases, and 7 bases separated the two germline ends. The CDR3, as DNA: TGTGCCAGTAGTTGGGACAAGACCCAGTACTTC. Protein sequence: CASSWDKTQYF.

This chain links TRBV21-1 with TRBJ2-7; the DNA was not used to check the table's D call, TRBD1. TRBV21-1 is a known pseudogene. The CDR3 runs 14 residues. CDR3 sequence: CASSTDRKRNEQYF. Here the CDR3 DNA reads TGTGCCAGCAGCACAGACAGGAAGCGGAACGAGCAGTACTTC.

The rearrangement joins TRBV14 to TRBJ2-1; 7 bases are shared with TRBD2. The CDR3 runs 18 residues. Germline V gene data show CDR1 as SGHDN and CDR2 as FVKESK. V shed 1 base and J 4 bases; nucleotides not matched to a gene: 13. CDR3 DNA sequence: TGTGCCAGCAGCCAAGGGAAGGTGGGCGAGCGGGGATACAATGAGCAGTTCTTC. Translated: CASSQGKVGERGYNEQFF.

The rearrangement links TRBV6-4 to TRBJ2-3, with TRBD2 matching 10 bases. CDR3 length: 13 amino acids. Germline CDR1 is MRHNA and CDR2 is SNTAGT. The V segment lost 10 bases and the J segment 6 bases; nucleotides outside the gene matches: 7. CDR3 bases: TGTGCCATTTCTAGCGGGAGAGGGGATACGCAGTATTTT. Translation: CAISSGRGDTQYF.

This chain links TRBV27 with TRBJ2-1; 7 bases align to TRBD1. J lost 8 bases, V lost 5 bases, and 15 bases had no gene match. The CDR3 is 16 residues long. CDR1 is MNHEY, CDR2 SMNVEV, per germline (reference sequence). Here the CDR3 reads CASSMLRDRKMDEQFF. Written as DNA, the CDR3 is TGTGCCAGCAGTATGCTCCGGGACAGAAAAATGGATGAGCAGTTCTTC.

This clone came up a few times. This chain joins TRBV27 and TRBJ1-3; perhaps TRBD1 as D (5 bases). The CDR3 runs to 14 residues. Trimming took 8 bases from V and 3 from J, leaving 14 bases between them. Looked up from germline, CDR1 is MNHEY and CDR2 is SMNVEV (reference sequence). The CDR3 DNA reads TGTGCCAGCGCCCGGCGGGGGGTTGGAAACACCATATATTTT. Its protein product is CASARRGVGNTIYF.

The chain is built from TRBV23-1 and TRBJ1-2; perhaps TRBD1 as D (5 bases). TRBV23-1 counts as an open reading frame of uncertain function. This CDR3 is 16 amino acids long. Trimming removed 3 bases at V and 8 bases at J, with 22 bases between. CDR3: CASSHLPGLNRRGYTF. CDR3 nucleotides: TGCGCCAGCAGTCACCTACCGGGACTAAACCGGAGAGGCTACACCTTC.

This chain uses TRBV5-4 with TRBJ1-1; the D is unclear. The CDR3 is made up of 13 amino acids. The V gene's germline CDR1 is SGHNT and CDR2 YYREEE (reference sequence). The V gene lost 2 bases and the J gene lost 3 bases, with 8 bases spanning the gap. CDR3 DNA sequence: TGTGCCAGCAGCTTCGAGGAGGACACTGAAGCTTTCTTT. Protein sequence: CASSFEEDTEAFF.

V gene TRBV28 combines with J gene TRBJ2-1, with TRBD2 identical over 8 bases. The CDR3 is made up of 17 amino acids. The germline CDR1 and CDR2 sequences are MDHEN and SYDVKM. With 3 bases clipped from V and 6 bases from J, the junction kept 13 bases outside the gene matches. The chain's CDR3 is CASSFGTLAGTGNEQFF. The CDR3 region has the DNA TGTGCCAGCAGTTTCGGGACTTTAGCGGGAACGGGCAATGAGCAGTTCTTC.

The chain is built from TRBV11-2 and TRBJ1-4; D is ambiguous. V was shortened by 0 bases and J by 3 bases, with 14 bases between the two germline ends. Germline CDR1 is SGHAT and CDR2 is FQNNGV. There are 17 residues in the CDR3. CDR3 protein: CASSLERQFRANEKLFF. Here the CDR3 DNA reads TGTGCCAGCAGCTTAGAGAGGCAGTTTCGAGCTAATGAAAAACTGTTTTTT.

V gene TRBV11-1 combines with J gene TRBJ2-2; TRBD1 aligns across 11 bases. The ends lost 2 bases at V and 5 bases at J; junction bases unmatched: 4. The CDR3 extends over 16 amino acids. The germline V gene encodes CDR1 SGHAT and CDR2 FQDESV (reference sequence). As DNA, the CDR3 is TGTGCCAGCAGCTTATCTGGGACAGGGGGAACCGGGGAGCTGTTTTTT. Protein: CASSLSGTGGTGELFF. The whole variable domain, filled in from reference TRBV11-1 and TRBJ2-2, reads EAEVAQSPRYKITEKSQAVAFWCDPISGHATLYWYRQILGQGPELLVQFQDESVVDDSQLPKDRFSAERLKGVDSTLKIQPAELGDSAMYLCASSLSGTGGTGELFFGEGSRLTVL.

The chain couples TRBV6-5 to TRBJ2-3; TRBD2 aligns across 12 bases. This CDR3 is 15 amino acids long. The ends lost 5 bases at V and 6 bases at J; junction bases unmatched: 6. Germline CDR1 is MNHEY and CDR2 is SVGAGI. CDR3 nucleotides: TGTGCCAGCAGTCCTAGCGGGAGGGCCAGGGATACGCAGTATTTT. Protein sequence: CASSPSGRARDTQYF.

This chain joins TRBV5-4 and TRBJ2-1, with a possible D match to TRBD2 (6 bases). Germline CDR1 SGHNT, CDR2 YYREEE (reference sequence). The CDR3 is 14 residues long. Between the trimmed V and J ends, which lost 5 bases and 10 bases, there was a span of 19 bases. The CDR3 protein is CASSPGTPEKEQFF. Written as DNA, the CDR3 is TGTGCCAGCAGTCCCGGGACTCCTGAAAAGGAGCAGTTCTTC. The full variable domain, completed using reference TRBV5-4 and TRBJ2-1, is ETGVTQSPTHLIKTRGQQVTLRCSSQSGHNTVSWYQQALGQGPQFIFQYYREEENGRGNFPPRFSGLQFPNYSSELNVNALELDDSALYLCASSPGTPEKEQFFGPGTRLTVL.

The CDR3 is CASIRRGISTQQYF. In nucleotides, the CDR3 is TGTGCCAGCATTCGAAGGGGGATTTCTACGCAGCAGTACTTC. The chain carries TRBV6-1 and TRBJ2-7, with D maybe TRBD1 (6 bases). V shed 7 bases and J shed 8 bases, with 21 bases lying between them. The CDR3 spans 14 residues. Germline CDR1 MNHNS, CDR2 SASEGT.